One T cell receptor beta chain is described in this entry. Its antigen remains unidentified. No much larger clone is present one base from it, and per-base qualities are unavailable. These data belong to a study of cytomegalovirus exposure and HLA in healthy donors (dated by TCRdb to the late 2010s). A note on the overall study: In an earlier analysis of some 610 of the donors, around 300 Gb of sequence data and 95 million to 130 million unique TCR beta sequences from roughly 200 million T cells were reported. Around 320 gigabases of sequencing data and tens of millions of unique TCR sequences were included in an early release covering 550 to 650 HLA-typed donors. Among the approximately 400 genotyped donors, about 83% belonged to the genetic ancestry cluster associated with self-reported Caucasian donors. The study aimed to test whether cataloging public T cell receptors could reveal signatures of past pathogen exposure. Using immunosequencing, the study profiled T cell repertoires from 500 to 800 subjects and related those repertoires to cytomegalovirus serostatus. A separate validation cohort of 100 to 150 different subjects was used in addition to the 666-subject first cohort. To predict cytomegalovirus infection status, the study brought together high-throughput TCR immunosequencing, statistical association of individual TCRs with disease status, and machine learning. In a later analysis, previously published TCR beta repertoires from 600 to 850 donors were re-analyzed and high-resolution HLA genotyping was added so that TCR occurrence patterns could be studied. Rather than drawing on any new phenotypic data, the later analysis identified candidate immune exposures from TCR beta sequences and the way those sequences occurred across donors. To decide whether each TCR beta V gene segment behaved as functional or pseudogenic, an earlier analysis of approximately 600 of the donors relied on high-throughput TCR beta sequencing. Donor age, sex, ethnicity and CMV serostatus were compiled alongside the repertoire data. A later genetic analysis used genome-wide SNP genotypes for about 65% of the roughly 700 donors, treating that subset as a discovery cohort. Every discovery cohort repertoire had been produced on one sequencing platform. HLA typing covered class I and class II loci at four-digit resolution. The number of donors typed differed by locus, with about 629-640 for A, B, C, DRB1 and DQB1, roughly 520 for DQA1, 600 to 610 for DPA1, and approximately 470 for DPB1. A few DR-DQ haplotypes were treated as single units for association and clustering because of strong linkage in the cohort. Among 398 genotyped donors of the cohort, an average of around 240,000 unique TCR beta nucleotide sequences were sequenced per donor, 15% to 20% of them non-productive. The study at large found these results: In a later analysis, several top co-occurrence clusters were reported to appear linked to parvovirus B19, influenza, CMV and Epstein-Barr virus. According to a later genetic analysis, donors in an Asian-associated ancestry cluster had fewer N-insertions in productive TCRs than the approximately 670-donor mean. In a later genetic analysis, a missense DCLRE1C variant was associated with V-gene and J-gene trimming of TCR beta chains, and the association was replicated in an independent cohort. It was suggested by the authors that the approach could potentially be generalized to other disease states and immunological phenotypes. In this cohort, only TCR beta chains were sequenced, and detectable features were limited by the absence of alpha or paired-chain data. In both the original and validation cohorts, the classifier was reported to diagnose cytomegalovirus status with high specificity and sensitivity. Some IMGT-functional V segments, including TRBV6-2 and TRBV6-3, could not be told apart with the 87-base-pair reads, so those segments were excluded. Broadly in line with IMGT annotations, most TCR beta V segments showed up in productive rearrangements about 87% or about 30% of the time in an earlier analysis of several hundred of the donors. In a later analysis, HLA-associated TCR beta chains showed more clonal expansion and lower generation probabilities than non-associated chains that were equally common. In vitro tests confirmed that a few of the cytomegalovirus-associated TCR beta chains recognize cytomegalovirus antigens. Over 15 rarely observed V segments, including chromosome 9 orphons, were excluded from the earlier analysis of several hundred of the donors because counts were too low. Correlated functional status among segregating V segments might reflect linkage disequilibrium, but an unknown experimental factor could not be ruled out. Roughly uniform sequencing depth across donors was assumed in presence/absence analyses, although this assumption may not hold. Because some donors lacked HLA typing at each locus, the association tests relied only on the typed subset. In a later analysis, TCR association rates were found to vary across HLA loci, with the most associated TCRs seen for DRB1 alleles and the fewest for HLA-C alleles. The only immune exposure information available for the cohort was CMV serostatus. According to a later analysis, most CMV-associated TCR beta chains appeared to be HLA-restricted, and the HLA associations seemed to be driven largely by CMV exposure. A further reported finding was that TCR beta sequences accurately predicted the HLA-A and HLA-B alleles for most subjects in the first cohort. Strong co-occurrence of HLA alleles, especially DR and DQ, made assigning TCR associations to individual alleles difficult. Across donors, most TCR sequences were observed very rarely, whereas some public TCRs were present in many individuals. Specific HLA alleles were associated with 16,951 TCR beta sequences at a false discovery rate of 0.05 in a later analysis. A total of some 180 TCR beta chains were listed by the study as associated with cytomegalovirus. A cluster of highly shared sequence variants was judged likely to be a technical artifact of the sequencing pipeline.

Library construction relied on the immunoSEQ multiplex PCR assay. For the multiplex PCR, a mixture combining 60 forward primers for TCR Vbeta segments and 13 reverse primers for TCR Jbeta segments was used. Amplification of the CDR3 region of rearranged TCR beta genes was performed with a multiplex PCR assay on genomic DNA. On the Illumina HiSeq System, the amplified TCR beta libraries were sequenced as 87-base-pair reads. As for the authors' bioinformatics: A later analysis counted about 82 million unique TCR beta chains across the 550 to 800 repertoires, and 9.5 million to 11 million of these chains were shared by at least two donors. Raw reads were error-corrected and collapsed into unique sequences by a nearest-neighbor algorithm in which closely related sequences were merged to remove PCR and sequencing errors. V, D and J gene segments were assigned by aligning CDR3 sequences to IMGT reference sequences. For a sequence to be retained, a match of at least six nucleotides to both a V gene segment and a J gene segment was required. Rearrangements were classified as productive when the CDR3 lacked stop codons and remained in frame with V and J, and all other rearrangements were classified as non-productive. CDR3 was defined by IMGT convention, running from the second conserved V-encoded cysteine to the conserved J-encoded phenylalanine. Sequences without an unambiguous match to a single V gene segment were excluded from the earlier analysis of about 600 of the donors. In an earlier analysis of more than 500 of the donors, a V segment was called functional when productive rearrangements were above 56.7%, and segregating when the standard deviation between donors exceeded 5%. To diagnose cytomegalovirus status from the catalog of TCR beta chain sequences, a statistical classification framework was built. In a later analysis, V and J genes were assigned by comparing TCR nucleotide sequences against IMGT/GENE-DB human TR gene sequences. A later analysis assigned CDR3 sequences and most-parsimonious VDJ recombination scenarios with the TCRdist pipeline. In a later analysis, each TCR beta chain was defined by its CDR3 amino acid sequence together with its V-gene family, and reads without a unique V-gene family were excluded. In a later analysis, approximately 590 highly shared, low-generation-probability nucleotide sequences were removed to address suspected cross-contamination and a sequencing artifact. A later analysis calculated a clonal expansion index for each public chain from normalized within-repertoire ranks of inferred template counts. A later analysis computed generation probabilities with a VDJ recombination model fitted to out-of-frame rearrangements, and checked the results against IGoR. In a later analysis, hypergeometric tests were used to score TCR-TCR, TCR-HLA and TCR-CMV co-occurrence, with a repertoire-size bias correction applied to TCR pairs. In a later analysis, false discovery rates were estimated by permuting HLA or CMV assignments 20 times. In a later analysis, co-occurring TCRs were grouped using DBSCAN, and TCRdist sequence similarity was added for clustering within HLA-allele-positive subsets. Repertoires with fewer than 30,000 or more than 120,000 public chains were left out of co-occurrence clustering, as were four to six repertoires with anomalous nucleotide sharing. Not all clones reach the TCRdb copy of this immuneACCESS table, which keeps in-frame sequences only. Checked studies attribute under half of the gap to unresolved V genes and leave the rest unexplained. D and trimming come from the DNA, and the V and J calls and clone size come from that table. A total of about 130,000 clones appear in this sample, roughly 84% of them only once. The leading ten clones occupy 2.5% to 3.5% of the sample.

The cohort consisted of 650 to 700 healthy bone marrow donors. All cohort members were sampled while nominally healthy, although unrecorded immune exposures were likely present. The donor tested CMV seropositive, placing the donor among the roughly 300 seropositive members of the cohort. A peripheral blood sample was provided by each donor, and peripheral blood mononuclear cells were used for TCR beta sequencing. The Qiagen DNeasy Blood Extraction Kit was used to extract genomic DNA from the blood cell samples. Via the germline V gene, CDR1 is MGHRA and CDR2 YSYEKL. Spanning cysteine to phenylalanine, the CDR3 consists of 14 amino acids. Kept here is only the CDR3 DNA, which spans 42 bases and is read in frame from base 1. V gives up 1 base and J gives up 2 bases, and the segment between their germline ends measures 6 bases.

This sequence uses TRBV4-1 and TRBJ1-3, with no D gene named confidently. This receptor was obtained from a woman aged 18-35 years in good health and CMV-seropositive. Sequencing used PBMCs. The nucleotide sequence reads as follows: TGCGCCAGCAGCCAAGCGGCGGCTGGAAACACCATATATTTT. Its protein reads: CASSQAAAGNTIYF.